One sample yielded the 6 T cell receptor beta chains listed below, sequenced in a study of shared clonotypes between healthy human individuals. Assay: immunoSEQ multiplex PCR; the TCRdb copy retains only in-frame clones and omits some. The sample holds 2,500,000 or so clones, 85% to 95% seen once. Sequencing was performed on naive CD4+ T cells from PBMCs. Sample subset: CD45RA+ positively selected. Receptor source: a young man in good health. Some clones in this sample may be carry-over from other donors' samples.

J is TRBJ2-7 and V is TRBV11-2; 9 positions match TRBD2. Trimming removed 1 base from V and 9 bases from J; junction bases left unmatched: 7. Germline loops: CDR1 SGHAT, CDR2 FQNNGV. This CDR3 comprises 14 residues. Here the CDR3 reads CASSLGIAGVPQYF. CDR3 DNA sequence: TGTGCCAGCAGCTTAGGGATAGCGGGAGTGCCGCAGTACTTC.

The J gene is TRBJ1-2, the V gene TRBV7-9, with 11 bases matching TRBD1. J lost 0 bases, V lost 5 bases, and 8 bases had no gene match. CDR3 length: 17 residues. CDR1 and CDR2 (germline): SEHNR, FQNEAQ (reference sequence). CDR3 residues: CASSPRTGGTSNYGYTF. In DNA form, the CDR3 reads TGTGCCAGCAGCCCGCGGACAGGGGGCACCTCTAACTATGGCTACACCTTC.

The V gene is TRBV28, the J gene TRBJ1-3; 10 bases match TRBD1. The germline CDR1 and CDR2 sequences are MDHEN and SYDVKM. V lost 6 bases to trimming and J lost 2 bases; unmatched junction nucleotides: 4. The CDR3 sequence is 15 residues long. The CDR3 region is CASRGGTGAGNTIYF. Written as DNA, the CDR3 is TGTGCCAGCAGGGGGGGGACAGGGGCTGGAAACACCATATATTTT.

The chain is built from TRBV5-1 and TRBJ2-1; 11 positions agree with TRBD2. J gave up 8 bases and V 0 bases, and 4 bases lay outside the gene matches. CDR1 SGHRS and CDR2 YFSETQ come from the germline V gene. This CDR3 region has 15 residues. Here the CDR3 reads CASSLGTSGSDEQFF. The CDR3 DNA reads TGCGCCAGCAGCTTGGGAACTAGCGGGAGCGATGAGCAGTTCTTC.

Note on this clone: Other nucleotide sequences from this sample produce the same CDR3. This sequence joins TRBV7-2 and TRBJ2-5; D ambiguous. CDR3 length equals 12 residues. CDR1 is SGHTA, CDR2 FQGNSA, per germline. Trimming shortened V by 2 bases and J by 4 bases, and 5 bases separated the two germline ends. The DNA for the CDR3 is TGTGCCAGCAGCTTAATGAGAGAGACCCAGTACTTC. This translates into CASSLMRETQYF.

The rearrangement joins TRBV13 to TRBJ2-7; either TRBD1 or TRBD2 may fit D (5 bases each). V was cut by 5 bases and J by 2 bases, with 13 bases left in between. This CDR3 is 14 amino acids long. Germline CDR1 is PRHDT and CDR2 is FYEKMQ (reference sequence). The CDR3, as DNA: TGTGCCAGCAGCGAGCCCGGGGCCACCTACGAGCAGTACTTC. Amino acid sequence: CASSEPGATYEQYF.